The 13 T cell receptor beta chains listed next were all sequenced from one sample in a study of immune evolution from preneoplasia to lung adenocarcinoma. The protocol was immunoSEQ multiplex PCR, while the TCRdb copy is restricted to in-frame clones and leaves out a portion. The profile shows around 3,000 clones, about 87% of them singletons. The sequenced sample consisted of FFPE invasive lung adenocarcinoma tissue. These receptors were taken from a person aged 70 to 79 with invasive lung adenocarcinoma.

V is TRBV15 and J is TRBJ1-1; no definite D call. Germline loops: CDR1 LNHNV, CDR2 YYDKDF (reference sequence). The CDR3 contains 14 residues. The V end lost 0 bases, the J end lost 5 bases, and 10 bases lay between the germline ends. The CDR3 sequence is CATSRDDSGTEAFF. The DNA of the CDR3 is TGTGCCACCAGCAGAGATGATTCGGGAACTGAAGCTTTCTTT.

The rearrangement links TRBV19 to TRBJ2-1, with D hard to call. With 3 bases removed from V and 8 bases from J, the gap between germline ends came to 5 bases. CDR3 length: 11 amino acids. Germline-derived CDR1 and CDR2 are LNHDA and SQIVND (reference sequence). CDR3 amino acids: CASSMGYEQFF. As DNA, the CDR3 is TGTGCCAGTAGTATGGGCTATGAGCAGTTCTTC.

The chain employs TRBV6-5 and TRBJ1-1, with TRBD1 as a possible D gene (5 bases). V was clipped by 0 bases and J by 6 bases, with 14 bases between them. Germline V gives CDR1 MNHEY, CDR2 SVGAGI. This CDR3 region has 15 residues. The CDR3 reads CASSYSLQANAEAFF. The CDR3 DNA reads TGTGCCAGCAGTTACTCGTTACAGGCCAACGCTGAAGCTTTCTTT.

The chain is built from TRBV9 and TRBJ2-7; the D is unclear. The CDR3 is 14 amino acids. Germline CDR1 is SGDLS and CDR2 is YYNGEE. Deletions cut 0 bases from V and 0 bases from J, with 7 bases between. The chain's CDR3 is CASSVVWSSYEQYF. The CDR3 region has the DNA TGTGCCAGCAGCGTAGTCTGGAGCTCCTACGAGCAGTACTTC.

The CDR3 is CASSLGAYGYTF. CDR3 nucleotide sequence: TGTGCCAGCAGCTTGGGGGCTTATGGCTACACCTTC. The chain has TRBV7-2 and TRBJ1-2; perhaps TRBD1 as D (6 bases). Germline values: CDR1 SGHTA, CDR2 FQGNSA. This CDR3 contains 12 residues. V lost 3 bases, J lost 5 bases, and 7 bases lay in between.

The chain recombines TRBV6-4 with TRBJ1-5; D gene unclear. Trimming removed 2 bases at V and 0 bases at J, with 8 bases between. Per germline, CDR1 MRHNA and CDR2 SNTAGT. The CDR3 extends over 15 amino acids. The DNA of the CDR3 is TGTGCCAGCAGTGACCCCGGTTATAGCAATCAGCCCCAGCATTTT. It translates to CASSDPGYSNQPQHF.

V and J are TRBV4-1 and TRBJ2-7, with no clear D. This CDR3 is built from 21 residues. From germline, CDR1 is MGHRA and CDR2 YSYEKL. Trimming shortened V by 2 bases and J by 6 bases, and 35 bases separated the two germline ends. In nucleotides, the CDR3 is TGCGCCAGCAGCCAAACCCCCCCCAACCGGGTCTGGCGGCAGGCTTCAGGCGAGCAGTACTTC. This codes for CASSQTPPNRVWRQASGEQYF.

The chain recombines TRBV9 with TRBJ2-1, with 8 bases matching TRBD2. The CDR3 extends over 12 amino acids. Germline CDR1 and CDR2: SGDLS and YYNGEE. The trim removed 4 bases at V and 10 bases at J, leaving 4 bases unmatched. CDR3 protein: CASSMTSVEQFF. Written as DNA, the CDR3 is TGTGCCAGCAGCATGACTAGCGTGGAGCAGTTCTTC.

The chain joins TRBV7-9 to TRBJ1-1; 7 bases line up with TRBD1. CDR1 and CDR2 from the germline V gene are SEHNR and FQNEAQ (reference sequence). V was pared by 3 bases and J by 4 bases, with 11 bases of the junction left unmatched. The CDR3 extends over 16 amino acids. The CDR3 nucleotides read TGTGCCAGCAGCTTTCGGCAGGGGGTAGGAGGCACTGAAGCTTTCTTT. This codes for CASSFRQGVGGTEAFF.

The J gene is TRBJ1-5, the V gene TRBV15; D not resolved. Trimming removed 0 bases from V and 6 bases from J, with 6 bases in between. This CDR3 is 13 amino acids long. Germline V CDR1 and CDR2: LNHNV, YYDKDF (reference sequence). The DNA of the CDR3 is TGTGCCACCAGCAGAGATCCAGCTCAGCCCCAGCATTTT. Its protein product is CATSRDPAQPQHF.

The rearrangement joins TRBV28 to TRBJ2-7; D ambiguous. The CDR3 is made up of 11 amino acids. V lost 5 bases, J lost 2 bases, and 4 bases lay in between. Germline V gives CDR1 MDHEN, CDR2 SYDVKM. CDR3 sequence reads: CASSPPYEQYF. Written as DNA, the CDR3 is TGTGCCAGCAGTCCCCCCTACGAGCAGTACTTC. The full variable domain, its missing parts supplied by reference TRBV28 and TRBJ2-7, is DVKVTQSSRYLVKRTGEKVFLECVQDMDHENMFWYRQDPGLGLRLIYFSYDVKMKEKGDIPEGYSVSREKKERFSLILESASTNQTSMYLCASSPPYEQYFGPGTRLTVT.

The chain links TRBV2 to TRBJ2-7; D is uncertain. Germline values: CDR1 SNHLY, CDR2 FYNNEI. V lost 3 bases, J lost 3 bases, and 9 bases lay in between. The CDR3 spans 13 residues. The CDR3 DNA sequence: TGTGCCAGCAGTGATAGCAGGAGCTACGAGCAGTACTTC. It is translated as CASSDSRSYEQYF.

The J gene is TRBJ1-4, the V gene TRBV5-6; 11 nucleotides match TRBD1. Germline CDR1 and CDR2: SGHDT and YYEEEE. The CDR3 spans 13 residues. The ends lost 5 bases at V and 8 bases at J; junction bases unmatched: 2. CDR3 residues: CASRRTGGEKLFF. In DNA form, the CDR3 reads TGTGCCAGCAGAAGGACAGGGGGCGAAAAACTGTTTTTT. The full variable domain, its missing parts supplied by reference TRBV5-6 and TRBJ1-4, is DAGVTQSPTHLIKTRGQQVTLRCSPKSGHDTVSWYQQALGQGPQFIFQYYEEEERQRGNFPDRFSGHQFPNYSSELNVNALLLGDSALYLCASRRTGGEKLFFGSGTQLSVL.